This T cell receptor beta chain was captured by sequencing in a study of T cells in Graves' hyperthyroidism and ophthalmopathy. There were TCR beta CDR3 regions amplified from RNA transcripts. First-round RT-PCR with HTBI primers amplified the TCR CDR3 region. TCRdb analysed the multiplex PCR reads with MiXCR anew, one entry per CDR3 protein. The sample shows hundreds of thousands of distinct CDR3 sequences, roughly 14% of them seen only once. CDR1 SGHAT and CDR2 FQNNGV come from the germline V gene. The CDR3 spans 14 residues. V was shortened by 5 bases and J by 3 bases, with 13 bases between the two germline ends. This clonotype was counted ten times or more. Active moderate-to-severe ophthalmopathy, Clinical Activity Score at least 3, NOSPECS at least 4, under 3 months' duration. 10 ml of fresh peripheral blood supplied the PBMCs.

This rearrangement joins TRBV11-2 to TRBJ2-5; D is ambiguous. This TCR was sampled from a man in his late teens or twenties with Graves' ophthalmopathy. The sample consisted of blood. The CDR3 spells CASSTRVYEETQYF. CDR3 DNA: TGTGCCAGCAGCACCCGGGTTTATGAAGAGACCCAGTACTTC.